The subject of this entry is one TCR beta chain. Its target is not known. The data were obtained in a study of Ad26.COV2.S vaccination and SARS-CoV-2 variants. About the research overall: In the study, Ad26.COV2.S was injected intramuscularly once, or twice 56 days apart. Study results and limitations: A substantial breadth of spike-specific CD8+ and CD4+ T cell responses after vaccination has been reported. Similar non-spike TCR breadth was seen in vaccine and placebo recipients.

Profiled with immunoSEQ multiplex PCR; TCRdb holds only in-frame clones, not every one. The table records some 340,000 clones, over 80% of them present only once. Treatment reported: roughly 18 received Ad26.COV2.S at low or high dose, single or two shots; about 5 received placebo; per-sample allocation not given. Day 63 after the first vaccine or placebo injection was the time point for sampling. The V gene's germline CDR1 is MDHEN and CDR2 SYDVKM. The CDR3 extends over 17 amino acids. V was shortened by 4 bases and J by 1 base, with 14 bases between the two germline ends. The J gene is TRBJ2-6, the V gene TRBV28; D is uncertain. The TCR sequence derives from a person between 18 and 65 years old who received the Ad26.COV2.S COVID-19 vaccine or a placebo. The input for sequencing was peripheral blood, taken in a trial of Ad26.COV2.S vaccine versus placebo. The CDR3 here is CASSSSPSYSGANVLTF. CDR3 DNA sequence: TGTGCCAGCAGTTCCTCTCCCTCTTATTCTGGGGCCAACGTCCTGACTTTC. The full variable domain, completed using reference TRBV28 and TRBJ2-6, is DVKVTQSSRYLVKRTGEKVFLECVQDMDHENMFWYRQDPGLGLRLIYFSYDVKMKEKGDIPEGYSVSREKKERFSLILESASTNQTSMYLCASSSSPSYSGANVLTFGAGSRLTVL.